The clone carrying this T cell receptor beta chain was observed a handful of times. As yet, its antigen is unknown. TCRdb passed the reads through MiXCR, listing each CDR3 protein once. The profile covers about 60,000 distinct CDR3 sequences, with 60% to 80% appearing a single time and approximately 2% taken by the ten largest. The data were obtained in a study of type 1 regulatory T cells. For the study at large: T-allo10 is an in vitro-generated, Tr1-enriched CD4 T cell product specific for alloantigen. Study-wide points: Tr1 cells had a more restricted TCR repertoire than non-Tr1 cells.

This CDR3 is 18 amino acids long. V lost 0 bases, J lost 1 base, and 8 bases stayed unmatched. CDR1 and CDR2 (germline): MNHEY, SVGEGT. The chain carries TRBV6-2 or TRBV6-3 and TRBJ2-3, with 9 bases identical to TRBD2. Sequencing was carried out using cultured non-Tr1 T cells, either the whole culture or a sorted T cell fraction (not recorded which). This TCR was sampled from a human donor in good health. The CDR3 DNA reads TGTGCCAGCAGTTACTCGAGTAATCTAGCGGGACGCACAGATACGCAGTATTTT. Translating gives CASSYSSNLAGRTDTQYF.